Sequencing of this T cell receptor (beta chain) was carried out in a study of T cell responses to AZD1222 COVID-19 vaccine. Study-level background: Investigators merged groups given second doses at roughly 4 or roughly 12 weeks. General study findings and limits: Two AZD1222 administrations were followed by greater Spike-specific TCR breadth and depth. AZD1222 recipients seropositive at baseline numbered only 6 or 7.

Remarks on this clone: Its matching antigen is unknown.

Method: immunoSEQ multiplex PCR; TCRdb's copy keeps in-frame clones and lacks some. Of roughly 120,000 clones in the sample, 85% to 95% were seen once. Sequencing was performed on peripheral blood, taken on day 0 of AZD1222 vaccination. This receptor was identified in an adult in good health.

The CDR3 DNA reads as TGCAGTGCTATGCCCTACACTGAAGCTTTCTTT. The encoded protein is CSAMPYTEAFF. The J gene is TRBJ1-1, the V gene TRBV20-1; D gene unclear. There are 11 residues in the CDR3. Trimming stripped 4 bases from V and 3 bases from J, with 6 bases between. Germline loops: CDR1 DFQATT, CDR2 SNEGSKA (reference sequence).